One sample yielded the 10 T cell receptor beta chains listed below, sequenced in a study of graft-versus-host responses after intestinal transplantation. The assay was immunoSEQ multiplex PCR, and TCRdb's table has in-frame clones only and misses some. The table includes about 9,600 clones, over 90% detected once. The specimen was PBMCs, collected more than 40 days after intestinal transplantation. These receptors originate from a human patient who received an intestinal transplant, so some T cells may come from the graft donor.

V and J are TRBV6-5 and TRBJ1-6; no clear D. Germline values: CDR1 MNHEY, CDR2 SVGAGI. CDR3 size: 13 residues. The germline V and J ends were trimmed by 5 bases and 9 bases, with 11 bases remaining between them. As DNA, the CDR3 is TGTGCCAGCAGTGTCATGCGGGTTTCACCCCTCCACTTT. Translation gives CASSVMRVSPLHF.

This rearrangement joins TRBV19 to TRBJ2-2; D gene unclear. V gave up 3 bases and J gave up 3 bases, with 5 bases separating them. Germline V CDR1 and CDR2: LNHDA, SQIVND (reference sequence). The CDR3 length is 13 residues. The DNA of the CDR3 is TGTGCCAGTAGTATTTGGGACACCGGGGAGCTGTTTTTT. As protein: CASSIWDTGELFF.

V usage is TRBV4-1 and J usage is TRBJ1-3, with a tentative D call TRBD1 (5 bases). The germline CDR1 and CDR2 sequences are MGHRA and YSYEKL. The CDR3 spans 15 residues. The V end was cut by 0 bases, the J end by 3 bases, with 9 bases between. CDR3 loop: CASSQEGGIGNTIYF. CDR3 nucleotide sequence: TGCGCCAGCAGCCAAGAGGGGGGAATTGGAAACACCATATATTTT.

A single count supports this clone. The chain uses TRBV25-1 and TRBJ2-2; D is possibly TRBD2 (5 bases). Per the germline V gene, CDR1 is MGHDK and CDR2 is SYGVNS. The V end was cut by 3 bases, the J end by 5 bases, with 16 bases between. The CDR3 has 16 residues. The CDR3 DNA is TGTGCCAGCAGTGATAGAAGGCTAGCCCTGACCGGGGAGCTGTTTTTT. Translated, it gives CASSDRRLALTGELFF.

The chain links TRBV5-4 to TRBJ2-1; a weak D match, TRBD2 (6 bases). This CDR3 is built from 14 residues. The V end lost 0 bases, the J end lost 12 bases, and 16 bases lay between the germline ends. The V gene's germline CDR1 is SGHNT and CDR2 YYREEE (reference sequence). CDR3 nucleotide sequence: TGTGCCAGCAGCTTGGATTCGCTAGCGAGGGTGCAGTTCTTC. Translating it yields CASSLDSLARVQFF. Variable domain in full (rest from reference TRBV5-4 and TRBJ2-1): ETGVTQSPTHLIKTRGQQVTLRCSSQSGHNTVSWYQQALGQGPQFIFQYYREEENGRGNFPPRFSGLQFPNYSSELNVNALELDDSALYLCASSLDSLARVQFFGPGTRLTVL.

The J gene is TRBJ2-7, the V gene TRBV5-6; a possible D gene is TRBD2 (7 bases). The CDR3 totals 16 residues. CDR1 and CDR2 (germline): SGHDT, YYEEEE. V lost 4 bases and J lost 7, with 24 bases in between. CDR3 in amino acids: CASSPPLRGAAGEQYF. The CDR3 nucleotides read TGTGCCAGCAGCCCTCCGCTCCGGGGGGCAGCGGGGGAGCAGTACTTC.

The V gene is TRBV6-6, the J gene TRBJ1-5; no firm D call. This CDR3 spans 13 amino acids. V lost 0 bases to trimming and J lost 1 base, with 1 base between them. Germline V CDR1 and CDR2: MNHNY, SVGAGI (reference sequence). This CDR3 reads CASSYSSNQPQHF. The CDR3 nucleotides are TGTGCCAGCAGTTACTCGAGCAATCAGCCCCAGCATTTT.

The CDR3 region has the DNA TGTGCCAGCAGCTTCCTTGACGAAAAACTGTTTTTT. It translates to CASSFLDEKLFF. The V gene is TRBV5-4, the J gene TRBJ1-4; D unclear. Between the trimmed V and J ends, which lost 2 bases and 8 bases, there was a span of 7 bases. Germline V lookup: CDR1 SGHNT, CDR2 YYREEE (reference sequence). CDR3 length: 12 residues. The entire variable domain, with the rest obtained from reference TRBV5-4 and TRBJ1-4, is as follows: ETGVTQSPTHLIKTRGQQVTLRCSSQSGHNTVSWYQQALGQGPQFIFQYYREEENGRGNFPPRFSGLQFPNYSSELNVNALELDDSALYLCASSFLDEKLFFGSGTQLSVL.

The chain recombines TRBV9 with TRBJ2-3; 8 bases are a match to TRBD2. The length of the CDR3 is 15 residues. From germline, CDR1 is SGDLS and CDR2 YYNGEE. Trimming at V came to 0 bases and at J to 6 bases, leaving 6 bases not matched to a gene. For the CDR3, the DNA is TGTGCCAGCAGCGTAGGGGGACTAGAATTGGATACGCAGTATTTT. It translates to CASSVGGLELDTQYF.

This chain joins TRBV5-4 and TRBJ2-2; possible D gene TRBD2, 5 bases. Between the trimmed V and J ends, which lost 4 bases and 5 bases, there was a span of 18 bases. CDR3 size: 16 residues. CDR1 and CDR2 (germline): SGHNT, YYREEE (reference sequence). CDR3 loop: CASSVVEGLETGELFF. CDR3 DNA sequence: TGTGCCAGCAGCGTCGTTGAGGGTCTAGAGACCGGGGAGCTGTTTTTT.